The clone carrying this TCR beta chain has at least ten counts. Its antigen remains unidentified. The source of the sample is a study of CD8+CD57+ T cells in acquired aplastic anemia. On the study more broadly: Average DNA yield from sorted CD4+ and CD8+ cells was about 3 ug.

Both TCR beta VDJ combination and CDR3 sequence profiling were carried out. Genomic DNA was the template for this profiling. MiXCR, applied by TCRdb to the reads, yields one record per CDR3 protein. The table records about 180,000 distinct CDR3 sequences, around half of them present only once. Study observations and caveats: There were fewer than 35 CD8+ CDR3 sequences that occurred in both patients and controls. In CD8+ cells, Simpson's diversity showed no significant difference between patients and controls.

Flow cytometry had shown expanded CD8+CD57+ cells in the patients chosen for sequencing. The ends were cut back, 5 bases at V and 7 bases at J, with 9 bases in the middle. There are 12 residues in the CDR3. This chain uses TRBV12-3 or TRBV12-4 with TRBJ2-1; D gene ambiguous. This TCR derives from a human donor with aplastic anemia. The sequencing input was sorted CD4+, CD8+, or CD8+CD57+ T cells (not recorded which) from PBMCs. The CDR3 spells CASSPLGNEQFF. The CDR3 bases are TGTGCCAGCAGTCCCCTTGGGAATGAGCAGTTCTTC.